This TCR beta chain came from a study of identical twins. Study-level points and caveats: Cord blood beta clonotypes that were abundant carried fewer insertions, and memory repertoires showed no such trend.

This clonotype has a count of ten or more. The antigen remains undetermined. This CDR3 is built from 12 residues. Germline CDR1 and CDR2: DFQATT and SNEGSKA (reference sequence). Trimming removed 6 bases at V and 1 base at J, with 9 bases between. TCRdb fed the 5' RACE reads into MiXCR, producing one record per CDR3 protein. Among under 300,000 distinct CDR3 sequences listed, over 12% were seen once. Healthy Caucasian individuals made up all the donors. This chain uses TRBV20-1 with TRBJ1-1; D ambiguous. The sequence derives from a woman aged 18-35 years in good health. Sequencing was carried out using memory (CD45RO+) T cells sorted from blood. The CDR3 here is CSAEMGNTEAFF. For the CDR3, the DNA is TGCAGTGCCGAGATGGGGAACACTGAAGCTTTCTTT.